This TCR beta chain was sequenced for a study of T cell responses to AZD1222 COVID-19 vaccine. Trimming cost V 1 base and J 7 bases, with 15 bases left between them. The CDR3 is 15 residues long. CDR1 SGHDT and CDR2 YYEEEE come from the germline V gene. Only in-frame clones appear in the TCRdb table, and some are missing; sequencing was by immunoSEQ multiplex PCR. The sample has some 150,000 clones, 92% seen once. The sequences come from peripheral blood, collected on day 0 of AZD1222 vaccination. The chain employs TRBV5-6 and TRBJ2-1; D assignment may be TRBD1 or TRBD2 (5 bases each). This TCR derives from an adult in good health. The CDR3 region is CASSLTRDPLNEQFF. The CDR3, as DNA: TGTGCCAGCAGCTTGACCCGGGACCCCCTAAATGAGCAGTTCTTC.